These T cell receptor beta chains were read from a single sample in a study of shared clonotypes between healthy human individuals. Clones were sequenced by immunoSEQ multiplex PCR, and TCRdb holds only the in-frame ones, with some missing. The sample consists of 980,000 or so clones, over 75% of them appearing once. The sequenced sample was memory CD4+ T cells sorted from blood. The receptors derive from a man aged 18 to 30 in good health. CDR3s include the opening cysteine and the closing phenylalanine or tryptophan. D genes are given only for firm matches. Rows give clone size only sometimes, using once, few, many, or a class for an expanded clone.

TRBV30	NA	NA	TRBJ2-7	TGTGCCTGGAGTGTACGGGGGGAGCAGTACTTC	CAWSVRGEQYF
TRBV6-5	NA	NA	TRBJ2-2	TGTGCCAGCTCCTCAAAGGGGCGCGGCACCGGGGAGCTGTTTTTT	CASSSKGRGTGELFF
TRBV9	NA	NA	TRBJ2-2	TGTGCCAGCAGCGTAGGGTTTTCAAAGAACACCGGGGAGCTGTTTTTT	CASSVGFSKNTGELFF
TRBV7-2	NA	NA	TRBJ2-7	TGTGCCAGCAGCTTAGTTAGTAGCACTACCTACGAGCAGTACTTC	CASSLVSSTTYEQYF
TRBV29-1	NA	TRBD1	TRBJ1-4	TGCAGCGTTGGACAGGGGTGGGAAAAACTGTTTTTT	CSVGQGWEKLFF
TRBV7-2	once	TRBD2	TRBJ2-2	TGTGCCAGCAGCCGGACTAGCGGGAGGAACACCGGGGAGCTGTTTTTT	CASSRTSGRNTGELFF
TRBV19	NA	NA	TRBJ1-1	TGTGCCAGTAGACAGCCATTGGGACTCAGGAACACTGAAGCTTTCTTT	CASRQPLGLRNTEAFF
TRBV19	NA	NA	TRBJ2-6	TGTGCCAGTAACCCCAAGGGTTATGGGGCCAACGTCCTGACTTTC	CASNPKGYGANVLTF
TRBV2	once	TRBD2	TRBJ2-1	TGTGCCAGCAGTGAAGAGAGCGGGAGGGCTAATGAGCAGTTCTTC	CASSEESGRANEQFF
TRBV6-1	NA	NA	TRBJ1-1	TGTGCCAGCAGTGTCAGTACAGGCGGGGGCACTGAAGCTTTCTTT	CASSVSTGGGTEAFF
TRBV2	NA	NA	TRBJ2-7	TGTGCCAGCAAGCAGGGGGGATCCTACGAGCAGTACTTC	CASKQGGSYEQYF
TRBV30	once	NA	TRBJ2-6	TGTGCCTGGAGTAACCGCAGACAGTCCCTCTCTGGGGCCAACGTCCTGACTTTC	CAWSNRRQSLSGANVLTF
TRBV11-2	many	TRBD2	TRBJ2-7	TGTGCCAGCAGCTTCGTAGGCGGGAGGGGGAGCGAGCAGTACTTC	CASSFVGGRGSEQYF
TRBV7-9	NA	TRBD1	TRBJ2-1	TGTGCCAGCAGCTCCGGGACAGGGTTTGATGAGCAGTTCTTC	CASSSGTGFDEQFF
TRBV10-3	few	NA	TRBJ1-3	TGTGCCATCAGTGAGTCGGACCCGGGAAACACCATATATTTT	CAISESDPGNTIYF
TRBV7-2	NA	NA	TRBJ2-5	TGTGCCAGCAGCCCGGGACCCAGCCAAGAGACCCAGTACTTC	CASSPGPSQETQYF
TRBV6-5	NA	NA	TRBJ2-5	TGTGCCAGCCTTGGGCGTGAGGGGACCCAGTACTTC	CASLGREGTQYF
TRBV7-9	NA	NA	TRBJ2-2	TGTGCCAGCAGCTTCGATGGAGACACCGGGGAGCTGTTTTTT	CASSFDGDTGELFF
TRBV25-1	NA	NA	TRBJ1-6	TGTGCCAGCAGTGACGGGGGACCCTATAATTCACCCCTCCACTTT	CASSDGGPYNSPLHF
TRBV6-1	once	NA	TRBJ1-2	TGTGCCAGCATCCAGGGGACCTACTATGGCTACACCTTC	CASIQGTYYGYTF
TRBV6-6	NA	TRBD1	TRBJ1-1	TGTGCCAGCAGGGAGACCGGGACAGGGCGTGAGGCTTTCTTT	CASRETGTGREAFF
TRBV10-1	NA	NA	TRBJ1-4	TGCGCCAGCAGTGATGGTGGCTCCAAGGGGGAAAAACTGTTTTTT	CASSDGGSKGEKLFF
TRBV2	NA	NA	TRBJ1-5	TGTGCCAGCAGTGCGGGGACTTTGTTTAGGGGAAGCAATCAGCCCCAGCATTTT	CASSAGTLFRGSNQPQHF
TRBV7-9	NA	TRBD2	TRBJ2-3	TGTGCCAGCAGCTTAGGACGGACTAGCGGGGCAGGGGATACGCAGTATTTT	CASSLGRTSGAGDTQYF
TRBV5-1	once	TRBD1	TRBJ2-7	TGCGCCAGCAGCCTAAAGGGACAGGCCAGCGGCGAGCAGTACTTC	CASSLKGQASGEQYF
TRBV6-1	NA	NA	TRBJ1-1	TGTGCCAGCAGCCCCTTTCAGGGTCGGACTGAAGCTTTCTTT	CASSPFQGRTEAFF
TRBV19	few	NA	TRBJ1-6	TGTGCCAGCACCCTCCGGGGGGGGAATTCACCCCTCCACTTT	CASTLRGGNSPLHF
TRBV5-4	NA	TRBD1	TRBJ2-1	TGTGCCAGCAGCTTGTCCAGACAGGGTAGAAATGAGCAGTTCTTC	CASSLSRQGRNEQFF
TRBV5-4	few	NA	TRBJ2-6	TGTGCCAGCAGGATGTCTGGGGCCAACGTCCTGACTTTC	CASRMSGANVLTF
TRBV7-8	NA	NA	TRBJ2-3	TGTGCCAGCAGCTCCACCGGAGGGCGGGCGGGAGATACGCAGTATTTT	CASSSTGGRAGDTQYF
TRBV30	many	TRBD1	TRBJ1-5	TGTGCCTGGAGTTTCGGGACAGGGAGCAATCAGCCCCAGCATTTT	CAWSFGTGSNQPQHF
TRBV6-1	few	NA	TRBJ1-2	TGTGCCAGCAGTCACCCGGAAGGCTACACCTTC	CASSHPEGYTF
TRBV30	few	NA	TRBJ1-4	TGTGCCTGGACCCCTTGGGGGGCGGGTGAAAAACTGTTTTTT	CAWTPWGAGEKLFF
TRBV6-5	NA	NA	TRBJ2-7	TGTGCCAGCAGTAGGAGGGGTCTGGGGGGAGAGCAGTACTTC	CASSRRGLGGEQYF
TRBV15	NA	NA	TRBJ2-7	TGTGCCACCAGCAGAGATTGGTCTCCTCGCGAGCAGTACTTC	CATSRDWSPREQYF
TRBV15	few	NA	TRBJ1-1	TGTGCCACCAGCAGAGATGTGAAGGGGGTTGAAGCTTTCTTT	CATSRDVKGVEAFF
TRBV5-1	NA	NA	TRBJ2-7	TGCGCCAGCAGCCTTGCTAGCACCTATACCTACGAGCAGTACTTC	CASSLASTYTYEQYF
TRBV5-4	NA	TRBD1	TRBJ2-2	TGTGCCAGCAGCTTCCCCAGGGGGCGCGACACCGGGGAGCTGTTTTTT	CASSFPRGRDTGELFF
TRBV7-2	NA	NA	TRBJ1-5	TGTGCCAGCAGCTCTAACATAGATAAGACGGCCCATATTCAGCCCCAGCATTTT	CASSSNIDKTAHIQPQHF